The rows below give T cell receptor beta chains drawn from one sample of a study of T cell repertoires in cytomegalovirus infection. No cognate antigen is known for these TCRs. TCRdb re-called the reads through MiXCR, storing one row per CDR3 protein. The sample includes roughly 500,000 distinct CDR3 sequences, more than 30% of them seen just once. This sample comprised cultured PBMCs, obtained from culture after CMV antigen stimulation. All receptors derive from a human donor in good health (CMV status not recorded). Some clones in this sample may be carry-over from other donors' samples. Each CDR3 is given with its conserved first and last residue. A D gene is named only where the DNA matches it firmly. A clone size is listed for some rows: how often the clone was seen (once, few, many), or a class if it is expanded.

J gene | D gene | clone size | V gene | CDR3 protein | CDR3 DNA
TRBJ1-3 | - | few | TRBV7-2 | CASSLYLMSGNTIYF | TGTGCCAGCAGCTTGTACCTCATGTCTGGAAACACCATATATTTT
TRBJ2-1 | - | once | TRBV3-1 | CASSQDPEHEQFF | TGTGCCAGCAGCCAAGATCCAGAACATGAGCAGTTCTTC
TRBJ2-3 | TRBD2 | - | TRBV6-2/TRBV6-3 | CASRHGRGADTQYF | TGTGCCAGCAGGCACGGGAGGGGAGCAGATACGCAGTATTTT
TRBJ2-1 | - | - | TRBV19 | CASTPTQGPEQFF | TGTGCCAGTACCCCGACCCAGGGCCCTGAGCAGTTCTTC
TRBJ2-1 | TRBD2 | few | TRBV20-1 | CSASGLAGGYNEQFF | TGCAGTGCTAGCGGACTAGCGGGAGGGTACAATGAGCAGTTCTTC
TRBJ2-5 | TRBD2 | few | TRBV12-3/TRBV12-4 | CASNPTGTSGRETQYF | TGTGCCAGCAACCCGACCGGGACTAGCGGGAGAGAGACCCAGTACTTC
TRBJ1-2 | TRBD1 | few | TRBV19 | CASSNAVGQVYGYTF | TGTGCCAGTAGTAATGCGGTCGGACAGGTATATGGCTACACCTTC
TRBJ2-1 | - | - | TRBV5-4 | CASSLLTDEQFF | TGTGCCAGCAGCTTGTTGACTGATGAGCAGTTCTTC
TRBJ2-2 | - | few | TRBV27 | CASSSSGAGELFF | TGTGCCAGCAGTTCCTCAGGGGCCGGGGAGCTGTTTTTT
TRBJ2-3 | - | few | TRBV4-1 | CASSQGARGLAGTRHTQYF | TGCGCCAGCAGCCAAGGAGCCAGGGGTCTTGCGGGTACCCGACATACGCAGTATTTT
TRBJ1-1 | TRBD1 | - | TRBV5-4 | CASSPPDRGLENTEAFF | TGTGCCAGCAGCCCCCCCGACAGGGGGCTCGAGAACACTGAAGCTTTCTTT
TRBJ2-3 | - | - | TRBV25-1 | CASTWEKGTQYF | TGTGCCAGCACCTGGGAAAAGGGTACGCAGTATTTT
TRBJ1-1 | - | - | TRBV4-1 | CASSHDRSNTEAFF | TGCGCCAGCAGCCACGACAGATCGAACACTGAAGCTTTCTTT
TRBJ2-1 | - | many | TRBV25-1 | CASSESYNEQFF | TGTGCCAGCAGTGAATCTTACAATGAGCAGTTCTTC
TRBJ1-1 | - | - | TRBV28 | CASSSGSGWTEAFF | TGTGCCAGCAGCTCAGGGTCGGGGTGGACTGAAGCTTTCTTT
TRBJ1-5 | TRBD1 | many | TRBV28 | CASSSPATGVSNQPQHF | TGTGCCAGCAGTTCCCCCGCCACAGGGGTTAGCAATCAGCCCCAGCATTTT